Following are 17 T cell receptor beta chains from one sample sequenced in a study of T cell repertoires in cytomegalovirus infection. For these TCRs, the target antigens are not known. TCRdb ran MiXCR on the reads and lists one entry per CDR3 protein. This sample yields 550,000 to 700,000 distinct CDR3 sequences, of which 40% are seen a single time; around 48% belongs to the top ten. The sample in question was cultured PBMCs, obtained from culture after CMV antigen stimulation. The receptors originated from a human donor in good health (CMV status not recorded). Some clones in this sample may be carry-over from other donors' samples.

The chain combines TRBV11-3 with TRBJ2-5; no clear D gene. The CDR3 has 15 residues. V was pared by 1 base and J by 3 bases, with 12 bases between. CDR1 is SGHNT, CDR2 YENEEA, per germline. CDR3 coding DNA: TGTGCCAGCAGCTTAGGGTCTTCAGAGAAAGAGACCCAGTACTTC. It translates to CASSLGSSEKETQYF.

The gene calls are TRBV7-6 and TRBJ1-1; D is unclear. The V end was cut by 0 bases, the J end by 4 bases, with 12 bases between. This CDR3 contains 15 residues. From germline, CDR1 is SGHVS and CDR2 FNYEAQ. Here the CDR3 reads CASSLALRWSTEAFF. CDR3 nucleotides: TGTGCCAGCAGCTTAGCACTCAGATGGAGCACTGAAGCTTTCTTT.

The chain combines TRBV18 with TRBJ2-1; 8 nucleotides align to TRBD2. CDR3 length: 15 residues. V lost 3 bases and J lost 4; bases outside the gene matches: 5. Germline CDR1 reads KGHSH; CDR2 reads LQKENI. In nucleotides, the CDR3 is TGTGCCAGCTCACCTTCAGCGGGGGCGTACAATGAGCAGTTCTTC. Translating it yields CASSPSAGAYNEQFF.

CDR3 in DNA: TGTGCCAGCAGTGATGTAGCGTCCCTTAGCACAGATACGCAGTATTTT. Translated: CASSDVASLSTDTQYF. The chain links TRBV2 to TRBJ2-3; TRBD2 is a possible D gene (5 bases). The CDR3 runs to 16 residues. Germline lookup yields CDR1 SNHLY and CDR2 FYNNEI. V dropped 3 bases and J dropped 0 bases, with 13 bases sitting between them.

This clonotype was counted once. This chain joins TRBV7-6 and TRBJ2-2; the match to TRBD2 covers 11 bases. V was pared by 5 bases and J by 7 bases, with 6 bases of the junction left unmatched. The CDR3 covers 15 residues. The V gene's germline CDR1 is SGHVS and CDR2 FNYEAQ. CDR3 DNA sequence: TGTGCCAGCAGCCCTCGGACTAGCGGGTTCGGGGAGCTGTTTTTT. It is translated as CASSPRTSGFGELFF.

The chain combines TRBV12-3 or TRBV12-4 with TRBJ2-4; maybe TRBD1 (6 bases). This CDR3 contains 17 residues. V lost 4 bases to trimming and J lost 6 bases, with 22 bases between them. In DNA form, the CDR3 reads TGTGCCAGCAGTTCCCTCCTCTTGACAGGAAGGCGAAACATTCAGTACTTC. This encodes CASSSLLLTGRRNIQYF.

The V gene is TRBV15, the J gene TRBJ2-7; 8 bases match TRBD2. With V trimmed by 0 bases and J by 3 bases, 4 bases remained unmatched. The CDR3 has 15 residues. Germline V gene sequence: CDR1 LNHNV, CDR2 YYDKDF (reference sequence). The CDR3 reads CATSREIAGSYEQYF. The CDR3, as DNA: TGTGCCACCAGCAGAGAGATAGCGGGGAGCTACGAGCAGTACTTC.

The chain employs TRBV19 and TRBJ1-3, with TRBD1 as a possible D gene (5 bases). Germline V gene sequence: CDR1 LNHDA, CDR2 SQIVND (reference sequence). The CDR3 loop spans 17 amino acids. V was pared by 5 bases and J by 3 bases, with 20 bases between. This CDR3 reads CASSLTPGPGFGNTIYF. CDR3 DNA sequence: TGTGCCAGTAGTCTAACACCGGGACCCGGATTTGGAAACACCATATATTTT.

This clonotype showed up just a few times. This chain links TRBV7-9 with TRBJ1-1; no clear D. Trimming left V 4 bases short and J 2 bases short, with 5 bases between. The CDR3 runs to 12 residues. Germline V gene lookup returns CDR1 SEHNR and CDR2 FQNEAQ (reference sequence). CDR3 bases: TGTGCCAGCAGCTCCTTTAACACTGAAGCTTTCTTT. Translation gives CASSSFNTEAFF.

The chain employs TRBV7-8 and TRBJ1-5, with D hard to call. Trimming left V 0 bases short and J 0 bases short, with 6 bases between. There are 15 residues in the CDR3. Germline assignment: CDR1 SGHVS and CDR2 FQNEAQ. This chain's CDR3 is CASSLAEVSNQPQHF. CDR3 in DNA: TGTGCCAGCAGCTTAGCTGAGGTTAGCAATCAGCCCCAGCATTTT.

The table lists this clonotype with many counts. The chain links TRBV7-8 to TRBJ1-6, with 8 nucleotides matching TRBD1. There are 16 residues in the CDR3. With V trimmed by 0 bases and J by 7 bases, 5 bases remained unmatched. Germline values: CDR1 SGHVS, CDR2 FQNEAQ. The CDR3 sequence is CASSLAPRQGNSPLHF. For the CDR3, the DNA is TGTGCCAGCAGCTTAGCCCCACGACAGGGGAATTCACCCCTCCACTTT.

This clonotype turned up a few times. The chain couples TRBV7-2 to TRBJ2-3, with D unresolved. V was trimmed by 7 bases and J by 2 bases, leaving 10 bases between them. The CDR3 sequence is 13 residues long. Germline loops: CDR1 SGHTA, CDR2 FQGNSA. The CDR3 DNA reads TGTGCCAGCACCTTGACTCCCACAGATACGCAGTATTTT. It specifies CASTLTPTDTQYF.

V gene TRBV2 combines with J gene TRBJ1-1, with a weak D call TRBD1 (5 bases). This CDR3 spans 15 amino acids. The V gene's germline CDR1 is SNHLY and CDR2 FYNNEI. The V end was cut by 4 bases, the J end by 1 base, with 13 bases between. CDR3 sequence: CASSALGTGNTEAFF. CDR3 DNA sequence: TGTGCCAGCAGTGCCCTAGGGACGGGGAACACTGAAGCTTTCTTT.

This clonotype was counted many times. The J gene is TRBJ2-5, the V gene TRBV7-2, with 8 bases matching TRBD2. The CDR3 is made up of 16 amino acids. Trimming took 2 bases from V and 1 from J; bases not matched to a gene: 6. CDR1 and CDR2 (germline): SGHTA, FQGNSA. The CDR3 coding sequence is TGTGCCAGCAGCTTAAGCGGGAGAGGGGGCCAAGAGACCCAGTACTTC. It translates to CASSLSGRGGQETQYF.

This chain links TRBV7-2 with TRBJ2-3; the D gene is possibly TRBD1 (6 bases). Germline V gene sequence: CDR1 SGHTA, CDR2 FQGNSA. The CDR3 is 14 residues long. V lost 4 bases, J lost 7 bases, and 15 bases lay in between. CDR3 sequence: CASSSSWGPNTQYF. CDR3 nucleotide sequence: TGTGCCAGCAGCTCCTCCTGGGGGCCCAATACGCAGTATTTT.

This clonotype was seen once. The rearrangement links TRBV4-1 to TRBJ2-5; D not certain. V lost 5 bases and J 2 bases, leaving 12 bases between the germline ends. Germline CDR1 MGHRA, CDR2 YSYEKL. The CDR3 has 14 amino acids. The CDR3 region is CASSSRAQQETQYF. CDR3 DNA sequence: TGCGCCAGCAGCTCCCGTGCCCAACAAGAGACCCAGTACTTC.

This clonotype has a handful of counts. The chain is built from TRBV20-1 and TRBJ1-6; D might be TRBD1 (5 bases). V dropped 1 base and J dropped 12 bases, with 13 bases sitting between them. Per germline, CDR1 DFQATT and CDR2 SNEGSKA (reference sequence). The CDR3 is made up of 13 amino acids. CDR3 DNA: TGCAGTGCTAGAGGTCAGGGCCCACAACCCCTCCACTTT. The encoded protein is CSARGQGPQPLHF.